The 19 T cell receptor beta chains listed next were all sequenced from one sample in a study of cytomegalovirus exposure and HLA in healthy donors. In the PCR, 60 Vbeta and 13 Jbeta primers were used. Measured with immunoSEQ multiplex PCR; TCRdb has only the in-frame clones, and not every one. The table lists about 150,000 clones, approximately 9% of them singletons. Material for sequencing was PBMCs. These receptor sequences come from a male donor in good health and CMV-seronegative.

This chain uses TRBV4-2 with TRBJ2-7, with TRBD1 matching 8 bases. With 1 base clipped from V and 0 bases from J, the junction kept 8 bases outside the gene matches. Germline CDR1 reads LGHNA; CDR2 reads YNFKEQ. CDR3 length: 17 residues. This chain's CDR3 is CASSQVAGTGPSYEQYF. DNA of the CDR3: TGTGCCAGCAGCCAAGTGGCCGGGACAGGACCCTCCTACGAGCAGTACTTC.

V gene TRBV29-1 combines with J gene TRBJ2-7, with no clear D. V shed 0 bases and J shed 2 bases, with 8 bases lying between them. CDR3 length equals 13 residues. Germline CDR1 is SQVTM and CDR2 is ANQGSEA. CDR3 in DNA: TGCAGCGTTGAAGATGATTCAGCCTACGAGCAGTACTTC. It encodes CSVEDDSAYEQYF.

The chain couples TRBV5-1 to TRBJ2-5, with 13 bases aligning to TRBD2. The CDR3 consists of 15 residues. The germline V gene has CDR1 SGHRS and CDR2 YFSETQ. Unmatched junction bases numbered 4, after V lost 4 bases and J lost 4 bases. The CDR3 sequence is CASSLGLAGVETQYF. For the CDR3, the DNA is TGCGCCAGCAGCCTCGGACTAGCGGGAGTAGAGACCCAGTACTTC.

This clone was observed a handful of times. V usage is TRBV19 and J usage is TRBJ2-3; 10 bases match TRBD2. V lost 6 bases to trimming and J lost 5 bases; unmatched junction nucleotides: 8. Germline CDR1 LNHDA, CDR2 SQIVND (reference sequence). The CDR3 extends over 15 amino acids. The CDR3 spells CASRKREGRRDTQYF. The CDR3 DNA reads as TGTGCCAGTAGAAAGCGGGAGGGCCGACGAGATACGCAGTATTTT.

The chain is built from TRBV13 and TRBJ2-2; 8 bases line up with TRBD1. Germline CDR1 PRHDT, CDR2 FYEKMQ (reference sequence). The CDR3 length is 17 residues. V was pared by 4 bases and J by 2 bases, with 9 bases of the junction left unmatched. The CDR3 nucleotides read TGTGCCAGCAGCTCGTCCCGGGACAGGCCTAACACCGGGGAGCTGTTTTTT. It translates to CASSSSRDRPNTGELFF. The full variable domain, in which reference TRBV13 and TRBJ2-2 provide the parts outside the CDR3, is AAGVIQSPRHLIKEKRETATLKCYPIPRHDTVYWYQQGPGQDPQFLISFYEKMQSDKGSIPDRFSAQQFSDYHSELNMSSLELGDSALYFCASSSSRDRPNTGELFFGEGSRLTVL.

V is TRBV5-6 and J is TRBJ2-2; D is unresolved. This CDR3 spans 16 amino acids. Trimming took 0 bases from V and 5 from J, leaving 14 bases between them. Germline V lookup: CDR1 SGHDT, CDR2 YYEEEE. In DNA form, the CDR3 reads TGTGCCAGCAGCTTGGGGGCTCTTCTTCGGACCGGGGAGCTGTTTTTT. Encoded protein: CASSLGALLRTGELFF. The variable domain in full, completed from reference TRBV5-6 and TRBJ2-2, reads DAGVTQSPTHLIKTRGQQVTLRCSPKSGHDTVSWYQQALGQGPQFIFQYYEEEERQRGNFPDRFSGHQFPNYSSELNVNALLLGDSALYLCASSLGALLRTGELFFGEGSRLTVL.

This clone was counted only a few times. The chain uses TRBV7-2 and TRBJ2-7; 9 bases agree with TRBD1. This CDR3 spans 17 amino acids. The V gene's germline CDR1 is SGHTA and CDR2 FQGNSA. The V and J ends lost 3 bases and 0 bases, in that order; junction bases with no gene match: 9. CDR3 coding DNA: TGTGCCAGCAGCTTGGGACAGGGACCCTTCCGCTCCTACGAGCAGTACTTC. Translation gives CASSLGQGPFRSYEQYF.

This clone has only a few counts. V gene TRBV7-2 combines with J gene TRBJ2-7; 8 bases fit TRBD1. Germline V lookup: CDR1 SGHTA, CDR2 FQGNSA. V lost 4 bases, J lost 2 bases, and 7 bases stayed unmatched. The CDR3 runs 15 residues. The CDR3 sequence is CASSYSDRDPYEQYF. In nucleotides, the CDR3 is TGTGCCAGCAGCTATTCGGACAGGGACCCCTACGAGCAGTACTTC.

This clone occurred a few times. The chain uses TRBV19 and TRBJ2-1, with 7 bases matching TRBD2. The CDR3 has 13 amino acids. In germline, CDR1 is LNHDA, CDR2 SQIVND (reference sequence). After removal of 7 bases from V and 6 bases from J, the junction contained 6 bases not matched to a gene. CDR3 region: CASKAGNVNEQFF. CDR3 in DNA: TGTGCCAGTAAAGCGGGGAACGTCAATGAGCAGTTCTTC.

A few counts support this clone. J is TRBJ2-1 and V is TRBV5-4, with TRBD2 matching over 8 bases. Germline assignment: CDR1 SGHNT and CDR2 YYREEE (reference sequence). V shed 4 bases, J shed 8 bases, and the junction held 11 bases outside the gene matches. The CDR3 length is 15 residues. The CDR3 region is CASSLPGLEFDEQFF. DNA of the CDR3: TGTGCCAGCAGCCTGCCGGGACTAGAGTTCGATGAGCAGTTCTTC.

V usage is TRBV27 and J usage is TRBJ2-2; TRBD2 aligns across 11 bases. The V gene end was trimmed by 5 bases and the J gene end by 5 bases; junction bases not matched to a gene: 10. The CDR3 sequence is 17 residues long. Per the germline V gene, CDR1 is MNHEY and CDR2 is SMNVEV (reference sequence). CDR3 protein: CASSPQSSGRQTGELFF. The CDR3 DNA reads TGTGCCAGCAGTCCTCAATCTAGCGGGAGGCAGACCGGGGAGCTGTTTTTT.

This clone was detected only a few times. Other DNA sequences from this sample encode an identical CDR3 as well. CDR3 nucleotides: TGTGCCATCAGTGACTTGGAGTTTAACTATGGCTACACCTTC. It codes for CAISDLEFNYGYTF. The genes are TRBV10-3 and TRBJ1-2; D is uncertain. Trimming shortened V by 3 bases and J by 1 base, and 9 bases separated the two germline ends. CDR3 length equals 14 residues. CDR1 and CDR2 (germline): ENHRY, SYGVKD.

This clone was seen a handful of times. In nucleotides, the CDR3 is TGTGCCAGCACCCTAGCTTTCGGGACAGGGAGCTACGAGCAGTACTTC. Translation gives CASTLAFGTGSYEQYF. The chain combines TRBV7-2 with TRBJ2-7; TRBD1 matches 9 bases. CDR3 length: 16 amino acids. CDR1 and CDR2 (germline): SGHTA, FQGNSA. V gave up 7 bases and J gave up 3 bases; unmatched junction bases: 13.

In this sample, this clone turned up a few times. The chain is built from TRBV4-3 and TRBJ1-5; TRBD1 agrees at 12 bases. The CDR3 consists of 18 residues. Germline V gives CDR1 LGHNA, CDR2 YSLEER. The V gene end was trimmed by 4 bases and the J gene end by 0 bases; junction bases not matched to a gene: 7. The CDR3 sequence is CASSPGTGGPYSNQPQHF. CDR3 sequence (DNA): TGCGCCAGCAGCCCCGGGACAGGGGGCCCCTATAGCAATCAGCCCCAGCATTTT.

This chain links TRBV30 with TRBJ2-7; 10 bases match TRBD2. Germline-derived CDR1 and CDR2 are GTSNPN and SVGIG (reference sequence). The junction had 18 bases not matched to a gene; V was cut back by 4 bases and J by 3 bases. The CDR3 runs 18 residues. The CDR3 region has the DNA TGTGCCTGGAAACCCGGGACTAGCGTTTCTCTCTCCTTCTACGAGCAGTACTTC. It encodes CAWKPGTSVSLSFYEQYF.

CDR3 amino acids: CASSDQLGTGFDQPQHF. CDR3 coding DNA: TGTGCCAGCAGTGATCAACTCGGGACAGGATTTGATCAGCCCCAGCATTTT. The chain combines TRBV2 with TRBJ1-5; 8 bases fit TRBD1. The germline V gene has CDR1 SNHLY and CDR2 FYNNEI. CDR3 length: 17 residues. V dropped 3 bases and J dropped 5; count of bases not matched to a gene: 12.

The rearrangement links TRBV7-9 to TRBJ1-1; D might be TRBD1 (6 bases). CDR3 length equals 14 residues. V was trimmed by 5 bases and J by 3 bases, leaving 13 bases between them. In germline, CDR1 is SEHNR, CDR2 FQNEAQ (reference sequence). In nucleotides, the CDR3 is TGTGCCAGCAGCGAACAGGGAGGGCACACTGAAGCTTTCTTT. This gives the protein CASSEQGGHTEAFF.

This clone showed up just a few times. The rearrangement links TRBV28 to TRBJ2-7, with TRBD2 matching 10 bases. V shed 8 bases and J 0 bases; nucleotides not matched to a gene: 7. This CDR3 spans 15 amino acids. Germline V gene data show CDR1 as MDHEN and CDR2 as SYDVKM. The CDR3 here is CASWRWTSGSYEQYF. The CDR3 DNA sequence: TGTGCCAGCTGGAGGTGGACTAGCGGCTCCTACGAGCAGTACTTC.

This clone showed up just a few times. The chain joins TRBV30 to TRBJ1-2; no clear D gene. The CDR3 loop spans 15 amino acids. V was shortened by 8 bases and J by 0 bases, with 19 bases between the two germline ends. The germline gives CDR1 GTSNPN, CDR2 SVGIG (reference sequence). The CDR3 here is CARRSRGHTNYGYTF. For the CDR3, the DNA is TGTGCCCGTCGGAGCCGCGGCCATACTAACTATGGCTACACCTTC.